The clone carrying this TCR beta chain was seen a handful of times. Its antigen is undetermined. This sample stems from a study of T-cell memory formation after mild COVID-19. In the study overall: Each donor largely had its own TCR clusters. The study, taken as a whole, reports: Within pre-infection memory, some responding clones were found, suggesting cross-reactive memory joined.

The germline V and J ends were trimmed by 3 bases and 5 bases, with 11 bases remaining between them. CDR3 length: 14 amino acids. From germline, CDR1 is SEHNR and CDR2 FQNEAQ (reference sequence). MiXCR was run by TCRdb on the 5' RACE reads, yielding one entry per CDR3 protein. The sample lists approximately 350,000 distinct CDR3 sequences, around 27% occurring once. The specimen sequenced was PBMCs or a T cell subset sorted from them (not recorded which). This TCR derives from an adult woman who had mild COVID-19 (a few samples of this study predate the infection). Cell type and time point are not known. V is TRBV7-9 and J is TRBJ2-1, with a weak D call TRBD1 (5 bases). CDR3 region: CASSFQGSDNEQFF. Written as DNA, the CDR3 is TGTGCCAGCAGCTTCCAGGGTTCGGACAATGAGCAGTTCTTC.